The source of this T cell receptor beta chain is a study of blood T cells in healthy people across ages. For the second PCR, which ran for roughly 6 to 12 cycles, a sample-barcoded 5' primer and a J-beta primer mix were used. TCRdb analysed the 5' RACE reads with MiXCR anew, one entry per CDR3 protein. The table lists 790,000 or so distinct CDR3 sequences, around three fifths of them singletons. Sequenced input: blood. The receptor was derived from a man in his forties in good health.

The DNA for the CDR3 is TGTGCCAGCAGCCCCGGGGCGTTGGAGACCCAGTACTTC. Its translation: CASSPGALETQYF. The chain employs TRBV14 and TRBJ2-5; D possibly uses TRBD1 or TRBD2 (5 bases each). The CDR3 has 13 amino acids. Trimming removed 4 bases from V and 5 bases from J, with 11 bases in between. Germline CDR1 is SGHDN and CDR2 is FVKESK.